This T cell receptor beta chain was sequenced during a study of cytomegalovirus exposure and HLA in healthy donors. This clone has more than one count but fewer than ten. With 60 Vbeta and 13 Jbeta primers, the PCR was carried out. Using immunoSEQ multiplex PCR, the repertoire was profiled, and TCRdb retains in-frame clones only, with some absent. The sample holds fewer than 250,000 clones; about 87% are singletons and the top ten take more than 1.5%. The sequencing input was PBMCs. The origin of this receptor is a young woman in good health and CMV-seronegative.

CDR3 region: CASSDGDRGDEQFF. CDR3 sequence (DNA): TGTGCCAGCAGTGACGGGGACAGGGGAGATGAGCAGTTCTTC. The chain carries TRBV2 and TRBJ2-1, with 10 bases matching TRBD1. With V trimmed by 3 bases and J by 8 bases, 4 bases remained unmatched. The CDR3 is 14 residues long. Germline lookup yields CDR1 SNHLY and CDR2 FYNNEI.